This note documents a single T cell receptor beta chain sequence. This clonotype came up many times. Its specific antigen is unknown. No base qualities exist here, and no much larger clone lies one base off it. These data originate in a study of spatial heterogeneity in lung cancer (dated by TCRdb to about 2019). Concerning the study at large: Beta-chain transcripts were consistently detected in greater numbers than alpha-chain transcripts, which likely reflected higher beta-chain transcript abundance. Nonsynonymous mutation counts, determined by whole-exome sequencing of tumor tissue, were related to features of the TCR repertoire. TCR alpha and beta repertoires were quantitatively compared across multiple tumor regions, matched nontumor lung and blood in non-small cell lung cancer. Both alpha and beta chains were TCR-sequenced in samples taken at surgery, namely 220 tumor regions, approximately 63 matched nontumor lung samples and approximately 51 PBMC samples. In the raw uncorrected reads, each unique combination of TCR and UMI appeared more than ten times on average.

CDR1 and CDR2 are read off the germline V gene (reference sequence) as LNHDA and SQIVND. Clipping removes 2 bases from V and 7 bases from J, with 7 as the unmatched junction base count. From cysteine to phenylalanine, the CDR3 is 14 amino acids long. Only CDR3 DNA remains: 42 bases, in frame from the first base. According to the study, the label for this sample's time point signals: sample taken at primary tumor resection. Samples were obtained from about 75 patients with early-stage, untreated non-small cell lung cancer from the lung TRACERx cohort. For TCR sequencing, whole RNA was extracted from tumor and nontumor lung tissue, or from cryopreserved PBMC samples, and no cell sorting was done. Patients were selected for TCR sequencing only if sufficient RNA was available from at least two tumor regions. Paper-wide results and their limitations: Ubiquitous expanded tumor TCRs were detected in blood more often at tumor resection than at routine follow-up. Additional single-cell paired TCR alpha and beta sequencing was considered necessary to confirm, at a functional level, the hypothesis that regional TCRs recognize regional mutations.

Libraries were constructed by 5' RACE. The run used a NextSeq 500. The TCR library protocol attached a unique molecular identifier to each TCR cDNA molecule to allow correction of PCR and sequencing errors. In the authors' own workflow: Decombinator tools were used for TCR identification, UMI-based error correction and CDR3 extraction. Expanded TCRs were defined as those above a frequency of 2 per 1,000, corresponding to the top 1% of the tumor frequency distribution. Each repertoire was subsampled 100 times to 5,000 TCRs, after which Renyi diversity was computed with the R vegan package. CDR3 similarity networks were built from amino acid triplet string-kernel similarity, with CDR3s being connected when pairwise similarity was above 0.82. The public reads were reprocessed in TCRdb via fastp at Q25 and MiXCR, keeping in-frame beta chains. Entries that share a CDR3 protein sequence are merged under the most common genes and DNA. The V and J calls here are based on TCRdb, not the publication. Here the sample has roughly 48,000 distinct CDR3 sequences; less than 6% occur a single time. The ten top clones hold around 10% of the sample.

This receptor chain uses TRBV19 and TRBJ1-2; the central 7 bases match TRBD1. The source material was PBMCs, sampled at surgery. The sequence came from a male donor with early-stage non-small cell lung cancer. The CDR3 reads CASSIIGGDLGYTF. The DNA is TGTGCCAGTAGTATAATAGGGGGCGATCTTGGCTACACCTTC.